One and the same sample provided the 3 T cell receptor beta chains below, sequenced in a study of cytomegalovirus exposure and HLA in healthy donors. PCR used 60 Vbeta primers and 13 Jbeta primers. Data came from immunoSEQ multiplex PCR; TCRdb stores just in-frame clones and leaves some out. The repertoire has about 130,000 clones, around 75% of them found once; the top ten carry roughly 3.1%. The sequenced material came from PBMCs. All receptors come from a man between 25 and 39 years old in good health and CMV-seronegative.

This clone has a handful of counts. The J gene is TRBJ2-1, the V gene TRBV27; D is possibly TRBD2 (7 bases). V dropped 2 bases and J dropped 3 bases, with 20 bases sitting between them. The CDR3 extends over 18 amino acids. Germline CDR1 reads MNHEY; CDR2 reads SMNVEV (reference sequence). The CDR3 spells CASSLTPLRGGFYNEQFF. The CDR3 DNA reads as TGTGCCAGCAGTTTAACCCCACTTAGGGGGGGATTCTACAATGAGCAGTTCTTC.

This chain joins TRBV30 and TRBJ1-2, with a weak D call TRBD1 (6 bases). With 5 bases removed from V and 5 bases from J, the gap between germline ends came to 15 bases. The CDR3 is 13 residues long. Germline loops: CDR1 GTSNPN, CDR2 SVGIG (reference sequence). This CDR3 reads CAWQQGVGYGYTF. Here the CDR3 DNA reads TGTGCCTGGCAACAGGGAGTTGGGTATGGCTACACCTTC.

The chain employs TRBV9 and TRBJ2-3; 13 nucleotides agree with TRBD2. Trimming cost V 3 bases and J 4 bases; bases outside gene matches: 5. The CDR3 is 16 residues long. The germline V gene encodes CDR1 SGDLS and CDR2 YYNGEE. The DNA for the CDR3 is TGTGCCAGCAGCGAGGGACTAGCGGGAATCGCAGATACGCAGTATTTT. It codes for CASSEGLAGIADTQYF.